Each of the 26 T cell receptor beta chains below was sequenced from the same sample in a study of regulatory T cells in long-lasting Graves disease. Combining iRepertoire HTBI primers with Arm-PCR of CDR3 regions, the authors built TCR beta libraries. TCRdb redid the calling of the multiplex PCR reads with MiXCR, one entry per CDR3 protein. This table holds a few hundred thousand distinct CDR3 sequences, 20% to 25% found once. Time point of the sample: persistent/refractory GD, antithyroid drugs over 5 years with positive TRAb. Preparation of the TCR library used RNA extracted from PBMCs. The sample in question was peripheral blood mononuclear cells (PBMCs), obtained when the disease was refractory, from a patient treated with antithyroid drugs. The source of these receptors is a female donor with Graves disease.

This clonotype was counted ten times or more. The CDR3 DNA reads TGTGCCAGCAGTTTTTTTAGCGGACCCTACGAGCAGTACTTC. Translating it yields CASSFFSGPYEQYF. The V and J genes are TRBV27 and TRBJ2-7, with TRBD2 as a possible D gene (6 bases). This CDR3 has 14 amino acids. V lost 3 bases to trimming and J lost 2 bases, with 11 bases between them. CDR1 is MNHEY and CDR2 is SMNVEV in the germline V gene (reference sequence).

At least ten counts were recorded for this clonotype. The chain employs TRBV20-1 and TRBJ1-1; no reliable D call. CDR1 and CDR2 from the germline V gene are DFQATT and SNEGSKA (reference sequence). CDR3 size: 11 residues. Trimming took off 6 bases at V and 2 bases at J, with 7 bases between the two ends. DNA for the CDR3: TGCAGTGCGCGAGACAACACTGAAGCTTTCTTT. Its translation is CSARDNTEAFF.

The chain's CDR3 is CASSGLRTGFNEKLFF. DNA of the CDR3: TGTGCCAGCAGCGGATTGAGGACAGGGTTTAATGAAAAACTGTTTTTT. The V call is TRBV6-1, the J call TRBJ1-4; TRBD1 matches at 8 bases. Germline-derived CDR1 and CDR2 are MNHNS and SASEGT. V shed 6 bases and J 4 bases; nucleotides not matched to a gene: 10. The CDR3 is 16 amino acids.

This clonotype occurred a few times. The J gene is TRBJ2-7, the V gene TRBV6-2 or TRBV6-3; D gene unclear. The CDR3 has 12 amino acids. V was pared by 6 bases and J by 3 bases, with 9 bases between. CDR1 and CDR2 (germline): MNHEY, SVGEGT. The DNA for the CDR3 is TGTGCCAGCAGGGTTCTCGGCTACGAGCAGTACTTC. Protein product: CASRVLGYEQYF.

The chain links TRBV6-9 to TRBJ1-5; 11 bases map to TRBD1. V lost 3 bases to trimming and J lost 2 bases; unmatched junction nucleotides: 12. This CDR3 is built from 19 residues. CDR1 and CDR2 from the germline V gene are MNHGY and SVAAGI. CDR3 coding DNA: TGTGCCAGCAGTTACCCTGGACAGGGGGCAAAAGACGGCAATCAGCCCCAGCATTTT. Translating it yields CASSYPGQGAKDGNQPQHF.

On this clonotype: A much larger clone lies one base from this, so it may be a read error. V usage is TRBV28 and J usage is TRBJ1-1; a possible D gene is TRBD1 (6 bases). The CDR3 runs 15 residues. Between the trimmed V and J ends, which lost 7 bases and 4 bases, there was a span of 19 bases. From germline, CDR1 is MDHEN and CDR2 SYDVKM. The CDR3 here is CASKAGVPLRTEAFF. CDR3 bases: TGTGCCAGCAAAGCAGGGGTCCCTCTGCGCACTGAAGCTTTCTTT.

This clonotype was recorded many times. This chain joins TRBV7-2 and TRBJ2-1; 11 positions agree with TRBD2. CDR3 length: 16 residues. Germline V gene sequence: CDR1 SGHTA, CDR2 FQGNSA. V trimming: 1 base; J trimming: 7 bases; junction bases outside the gene matches: 6. DNA for the CDR3: TGTGCCAGCAGCTTAGGGGTAGCGGGAGGGATGAATGAGCAGTTCTTC. Translation gives CASSLGVAGGMNEQFF. Drawing the rest from reference TRBV7-2 and TRBJ2-1, the complete variable domain is GAGVSQSPSNKVTEKGKDVELRCDPISGHTALYWYRQSLGQGLEFLIYFQGNSAPDKSGLPSDRFSAERTGGSVSTLTIQRTQQEDSAVYLCASSLGVAGGMNEQFFGPGTRLTVL.

This clonotype showed up just a few times. A much larger clonotype is one base distant, so this may be a read error. The conserved closing phenylalanine or tryptophan is absent in this CDR3, likely reflecting a read error. The chain uses TRBV30 and TRBJ2-4; 10 positions agree with TRBD2. Unmatched junction bases numbered 8, after V lost 3 bases and J lost 6 bases. CDR3 size: 15 residues. The V gene's germline CDR1 is GTSNPN and CDR2 SVGIG (reference sequence). CDR3 amino acids: CAWRASGSGRNIQYL. The CDR3 nucleotides are TGTGCCTGGAGGGCTAGCGGGAGTGGCAGAAACATTCAGTACCTC.

Only a few counts were recorded for this clonotype. The chain carries TRBV27 and TRBJ1-2, with D perhaps TRBD1 (5 bases). V shed 5 bases and J shed 5 bases, with 12 bases lying between them. Germline assignment: CDR1 MNHEY and CDR2 SMNVEV (reference sequence). The CDR3 has 13 amino acids. In DNA form, the CDR3 reads TGTGCCAGCAGTCAACCAGGGAGTTATGGCTACACCTTC. Translation gives CASSQPGSYGYTF.

In regard to this clonotype: The junction and the germline gene differ at one end; a read error may be behind it. The CDR3 DNA sequence: TGTGCCACCAGCAGAGAGGAGGGGCGCTATGGCTGCACCTTC. Amino acid sequence: CATSREEGRYGCTF. V gene TRBV15 combines with J gene TRBJ1-2; tentative D call: TRBD1 (5 bases). Germline assignment: CDR1 LNHNV and CDR2 YYDKDF (reference sequence). The CDR3 extends over 14 amino acids.

At least ten counts were recorded for this clonotype. This sequence joins TRBV2 and TRBJ2-7, with D uncertain. Germline CDR1 and CDR2: SNHLY and FYNNEI. The ends were cut back, 3 bases at V and 3 bases at J, with 15 bases in the middle. The CDR3 has 15 residues. The CDR3 sequence is CASSDGGLVGYEQYF. DNA for the CDR3: TGTGCCAGCAGTGATGGCGGCCTAGTGGGCTACGAGCAGTACTTC.

This clonotype appeared many times. The V gene is TRBV3-1, the J gene TRBJ2-7; D unclear. CDR1 is LGHDT, CDR2 YNNKEL, per germline (reference sequence). V dropped 1 base and J dropped 6 bases, with 7 bases sitting between them. The CDR3 is 12 residues long. The CDR3 coding sequence is TGTGCCAGCAGCCAAGTTGAGAGCGAGCAGTACTTC. It codes for CASSQVESEQYF.

This clonotype was seen many times. The chain couples TRBV2 to TRBJ2-5, with D perhaps TRBD2 (5 bases). Trimming removed 1 base at V and 3 bases at J, with 18 bases between. This CDR3 spans 17 amino acids. CDR1 and CDR2 from the germline V gene are SNHLY and FYNNEI. CDR3 amino acids: CASSEDGVRAPEETQYF. CDR3 sequence (DNA): TGTGCCAGCAGTGAAGACGGGGTCCGGGCCCCCGAAGAGACCCAGTACTTC.

The chain joins TRBV28 to TRBJ2-3, with 10 bases aligning to TRBD2. Germline V gene sequence: CDR1 MDHEN, CDR2 SYDVKM. This CDR3 contains 18 residues. The V and J ends lost 3 bases and 6 bases, in that order; junction bases with no gene match: 15. DNA of the CDR3: TGTGCCAGCAGTTTCGTCTCTAGCGGGAGCCCCCGAGGGGATACGCAGTATTTT. It specifies CASSFVSSGSPRGDTQYF.

This clonotype appeared many times. This sequence joins TRBV6-1 and TRBJ2-5; 16 bases align to TRBD2. The CDR3 has 17 residues. After removal of 6 bases from V and 4 bases from J, the junction contained 8 bases not matched to a gene. CDR1 is MNHNS and CDR2 is SASEGT in the germline V gene. The CDR3 nucleotides read TGTGCCAGCAGGCCCGGGACTAGCGGGAGGGCCGGAGAGACCCAGTACTTC. Its translation is CASRPGTSGRAGETQYF.

This clonotype was seen at least ten times. The J gene is TRBJ2-5, the V gene TRBV6-2 or TRBV6-3, with D uncertain. Trimming pared 2 bases from V and 1 base from J, leaving 5 bases between. The CDR3 length is 13 residues. The germline gives CDR1 MNHEY, CDR2 SVGEGT. The CDR3 region is CASSYGVQETQYF. CDR3 coding DNA: TGTGCCAGCAGTTACGGAGTCCAAGAGACCCAGTACTTC.

V usage is TRBV11-2 and J usage is TRBJ2-2, with D uncertain. V lost 1 base and J lost 1, with 10 bases in between. The CDR3 sequence is 16 residues long. The germline V gene has CDR1 SGHAT and CDR2 FQNNGV. The CDR3 DNA sequence: TGTGCCAGCAGCTTAGTGGTGGGCGGGAACACCGGGGAGCTGTTTTTT. Amino acid sequence: CASSLVVGGNTGELFF.

Regarding this clonotype: Just one base apart from a much larger clone, this may be a read error. It is unclear where the CDR3 begins or ends on the DNA, so no DNA is shown, and the CDR3 is as TCRdb lists it. The V gene is TRBV6-2 or TRBV6-3, the J gene TRBJ2-4; TRBD1 reflects the table's D call only, with no check against the DNA. With termini counted, the CDR3 has 15 amino acids. CDR1 and CDR2 (germline): MNHEY, SVGEGT. CDR3 in amino acids: CASSYVGQGSYGCTF.

This clonotype was seen at least ten times. V usage is TRBV5-1 and J usage is TRBJ1-2, with 8 bases fitting TRBD1. The germline gives CDR1 SGHRS, CDR2 YFSETQ. The J segment lost 4 bases and the V segment lost 4 bases, leaving 6 bases of the junction unmatched. The CDR3 runs to 14 residues. CDR3 region: CASSNPGQAYGYTF. CDR3 DNA sequence: TGCGCCAGCAGCAATCCGGGACAGGCCTATGGCTACACCTTC.

This sequence joins TRBV9 and TRBJ2-5, with 9 bases matching TRBD2. The length of the CDR3 is 15 residues. In germline, CDR1 is SGDLS, CDR2 YYNGEE. After removal of 4 bases from V and 4 bases from J, the junction contained 8 bases not matched to a gene. The CDR3 reads CASSSLAGAGETQYF. The CDR3 DNA follows: TGTGCCAGCAGCTCCTTAGCGGGAGCAGGAGAGACCCAGTACTTC.

This clonotype has just one count. The chain links TRBV18 to TRBJ2-1, with D perhaps matching TRBD2 (6 bases). This CDR3 region has 16 residues. V gave up 2 bases and J gave up 5 bases, with 16 bases separating them. The germline V gene has CDR1 KGHSH and CDR2 LQKENI. CDR3 amino acids: CASSPGLTLLNNEQFF. For the CDR3, the DNA is TGTGCCAGCTCACCAGGACTAACCTTGTTAAACAATGAGCAGTTCTTC.

About this clonotype: This could be a read error, since a much larger clone is one nucleotide away. The chain is built from TRBV29-1 and TRBJ2-7; no reliable D call. This CDR3 is 16 amino acids long. V lost 0 bases to trimming and J lost 3 bases, with 18 bases between them. Per germline, CDR1 SQVTM and CDR2 ANQGSEA. Written as DNA, the CDR3 is TGCAGCGTTGAAGATCCTCATCCACCCTGTTTCTACGAGCAGTACTTC. It yields the protein CSVEDPHPPCFYEQYF.

At least ten counts were recorded for this clonotype. The J gene is TRBJ2-7, the V gene TRBV28; the match to TRBD2 covers 8 bases. Germline V gives CDR1 MDHEN, CDR2 SYDVKM. The length of the CDR3 is 15 residues. The V segment lost 6 bases and the J segment 4 bases; nucleotides outside the gene matches: 11. As DNA, the CDR3 is TGTGCCAGCAGCTTTATAGCGGGGACCCCATACGAGCAGTACTTC. As protein: CASSFIAGTPYEQYF. The variable domain in full, completed from reference TRBV28 and TRBJ2-7, reads DVKVTQSSRYLVKRTGEKVFLECVQDMDHENMFWYRQDPGLGLRLIYFSYDVKMKEKGDIPEGYSVSREKKERFSLILESASTNQTSMYLCASSFIAGTPYEQYFGPGTRLTVT.

The gene calls are TRBV19 and TRBJ1-5; 11 bases are shared with TRBD1. This CDR3 has 14 residues. Germline V gives CDR1 LNHDA, CDR2 SQIVND (reference sequence). Trimming at V came to 4 bases and at J to 7 bases, leaving 3 bases not matched to a gene. CDR3 sequence (DNA): TGTGCCAGTAGTACCGGGACAGGGGGACAGCCCCAGCATTTT. It specifies CASSTGTGGQPQHF.

Of note for this clonotype: The junction and the germline gene differ at one end; a read error may be behind it. The rearrangement joins TRBV10-3 to TRBJ1-3, with 7 bases identical to TRBD1. CDR1 and CDR2 from the germline V gene are ENHRY and SYGVKD. The CDR3 has 12 residues. The chain's CDR3 is CAIRQGGDTIYF. CDR3 sequence (DNA): TGTGCCATCCGACAGGGTGGAGACACCATATATTTT.

Many counts were recorded for this clonotype. The V call is TRBV28, the J call TRBJ2-7; tentatively, D is TRBD1 (5 bases). Germline CDR1 is MDHEN and CDR2 is SYDVKM. The CDR3 is made up of 16 amino acids. The V gene lost 1 base and the J gene lost 5 bases, with 18 bases spanning the gap. The CDR3 sequence: CASSLFGHLLPHEQYF. The CDR3 DNA sequence: TGTGCCAGCAGTTTATTTGGACACCTTCTACCACACGAGCAGTACTTC.